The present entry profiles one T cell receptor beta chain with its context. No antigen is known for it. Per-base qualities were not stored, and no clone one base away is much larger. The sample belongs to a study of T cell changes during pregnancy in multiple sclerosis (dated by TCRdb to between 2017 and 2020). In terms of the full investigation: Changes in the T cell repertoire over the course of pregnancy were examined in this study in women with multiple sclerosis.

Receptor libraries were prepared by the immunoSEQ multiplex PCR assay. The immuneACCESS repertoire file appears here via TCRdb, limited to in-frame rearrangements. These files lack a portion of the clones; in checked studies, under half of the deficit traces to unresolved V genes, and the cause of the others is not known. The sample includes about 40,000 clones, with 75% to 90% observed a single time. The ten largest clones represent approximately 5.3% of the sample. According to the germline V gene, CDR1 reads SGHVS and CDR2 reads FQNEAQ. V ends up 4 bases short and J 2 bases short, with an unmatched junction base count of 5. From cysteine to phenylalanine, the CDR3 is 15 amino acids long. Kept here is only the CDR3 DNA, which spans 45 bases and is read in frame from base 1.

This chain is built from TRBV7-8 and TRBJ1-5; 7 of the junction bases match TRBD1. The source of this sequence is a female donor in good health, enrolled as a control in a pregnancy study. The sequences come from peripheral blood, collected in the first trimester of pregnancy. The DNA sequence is TGTGCCAGCAGCTCAGGGGACAGCGGCAATCAGCCCCAGCATTTT. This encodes CASSSGDSGNQPQHF. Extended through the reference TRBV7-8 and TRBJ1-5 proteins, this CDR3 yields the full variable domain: GAGVSQSPRYKVAKRGQDVALRCDPISGHVSLFWYQQALGQGPEFLTYFQNEAQLDKSGLPSDRFFAERPEGSVSTLKIQRTQQEDSAVYLCASSSGDSGNQPQHFGDGTRLSIL.